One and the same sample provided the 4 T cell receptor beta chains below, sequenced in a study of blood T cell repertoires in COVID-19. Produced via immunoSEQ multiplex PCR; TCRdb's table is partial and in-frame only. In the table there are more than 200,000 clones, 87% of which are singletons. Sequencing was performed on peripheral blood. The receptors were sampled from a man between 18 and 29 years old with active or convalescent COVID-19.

CDR3 amino acids: CASSQGIQGEETQYF. DNA of the CDR3: TGCGCCAGCAGCCAAGGAATACAGGGTGAAGAGACCCAGTACTTC. The V gene is TRBV4-1, the J gene TRBJ2-5; the D gene is possibly TRBD1 (6 bases). Trimming took off 1 base at V and 3 bases at J, with 12 bases between the two ends. CDR3 length: 15 residues. Germline V gene sequence: CDR1 MGHRA, CDR2 YSYEKL.

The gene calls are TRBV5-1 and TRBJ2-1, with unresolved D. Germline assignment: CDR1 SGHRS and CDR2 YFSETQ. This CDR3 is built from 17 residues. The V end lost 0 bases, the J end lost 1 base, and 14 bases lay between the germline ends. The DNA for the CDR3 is TGCGCCAGCAGCTTGGCCAACAGACCCTTATCCTACAATGAGCAGTTCTTC. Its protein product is CASSLANRPLSYNEQFF.

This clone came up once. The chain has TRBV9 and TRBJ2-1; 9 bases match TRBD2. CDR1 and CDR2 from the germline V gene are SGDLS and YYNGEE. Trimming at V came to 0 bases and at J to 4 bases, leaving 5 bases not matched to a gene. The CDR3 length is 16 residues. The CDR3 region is CASSVGGGDGYNEQFF. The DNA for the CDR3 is TGTGCCAGCAGCGTAGGCGGGGGGGACGGGTACAATGAGCAGTTCTTC.

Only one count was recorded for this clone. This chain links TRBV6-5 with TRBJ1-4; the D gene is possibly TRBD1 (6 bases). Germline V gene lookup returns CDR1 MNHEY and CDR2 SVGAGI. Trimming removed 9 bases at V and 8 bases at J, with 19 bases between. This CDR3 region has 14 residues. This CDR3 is CASRGEGVREKLFF. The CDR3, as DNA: TGTGCCAGTAGGGGGGAGGGGGTGAGGGAAAAACTGTTTTTT.